The source of this T cell receptor beta chain is a study of T cells after somatic rescue of genetic block. Sequenced by immunoSEQ multiplex PCR; TCRdb stores in-frame clones only, minus some. Counted here are tens of thousands of clones, approximately 90% occurring once; the ten biggest clones make up less than 3.5%. Sample: peripheral blood mononuclear cells (PBMCs). The sequence was collected from a man aged 30 to 39.

CDR3 DNA: TGTGCCAGCAGTTCTGGCACTGAAGCTTTCTTT. This gives the protein CASSSGTEAFF. The J gene is TRBJ1-1, the V gene TRBV6-6, with D unclear. The CDR3 sequence is 11 residues long. Germline loops: CDR1 MNHNY, CDR2 SVGAGI (reference sequence). Deletions cut 4 bases from V and 4 bases from J, with 4 bases between.